The sequence of this T cell receptor (beta chain) was determined in a study of OX40 agonist ivuxolimab in advanced cancers. Overall study: An agonistic human IgG2 monoclonal antibody against OX40 (CD134) was given.

CDR1 is WSHSY, CDR2 SAAADI, per germline. The ends were cut back, 4 bases at V and 0 bases at J, with 7 bases in the middle. The CDR3 length is 13 residues. The table came from immunoSEQ multiplex PCR; TCRdb's copy has only in-frame clones and leaves some out. The sample holds under 55,000 clones; roughly nine tenths are singletons and the top ten take 6% to 8%. The sample was CD4+ or CD8+ T cells sorted from blood, taken in a trial of the OX40 agonist ivuxolimab. The chain employs TRBV10-2 and TRBJ2-7; the D is unclear. This TCR was recovered from an adult with an advanced solid tumor such as melanoma, head and neck, liver or kidney cancer. CDR3 DNA sequence: TGCGCCAGCAGTGTTTACCACTCCTACGAGCAGTACTTC. Its translation is CASSVYHSYEQYF.